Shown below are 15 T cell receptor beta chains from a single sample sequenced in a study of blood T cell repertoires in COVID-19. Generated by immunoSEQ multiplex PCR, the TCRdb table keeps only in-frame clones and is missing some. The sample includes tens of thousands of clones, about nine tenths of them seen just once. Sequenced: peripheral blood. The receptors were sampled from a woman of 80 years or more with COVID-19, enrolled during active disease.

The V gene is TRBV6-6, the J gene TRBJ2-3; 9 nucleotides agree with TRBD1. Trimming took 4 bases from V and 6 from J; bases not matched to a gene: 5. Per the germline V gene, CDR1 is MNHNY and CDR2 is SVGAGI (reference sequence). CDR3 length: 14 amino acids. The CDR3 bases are TGTGCCAGCAGTTTACAGGGGGCAAGGGATACGCAGTATTTT. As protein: CASSLQGARDTQYF.

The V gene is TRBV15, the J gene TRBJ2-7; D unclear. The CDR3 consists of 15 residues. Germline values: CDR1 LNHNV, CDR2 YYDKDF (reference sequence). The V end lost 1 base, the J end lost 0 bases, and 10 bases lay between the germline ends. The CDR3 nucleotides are TGTGCCACCAGCAGAGGTCCCCCAGGCTCCTACGAGCAGTACTTC. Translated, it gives CATSRGPPGSYEQYF.

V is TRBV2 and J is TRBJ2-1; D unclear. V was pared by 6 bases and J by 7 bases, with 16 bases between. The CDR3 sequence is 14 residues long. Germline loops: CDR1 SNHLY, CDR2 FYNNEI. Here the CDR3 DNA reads TGTGCCAGCAGACCTCTGGTGACTGGAAATGAGCAGTTCTTC. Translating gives CASRPLVTGNEQFF.

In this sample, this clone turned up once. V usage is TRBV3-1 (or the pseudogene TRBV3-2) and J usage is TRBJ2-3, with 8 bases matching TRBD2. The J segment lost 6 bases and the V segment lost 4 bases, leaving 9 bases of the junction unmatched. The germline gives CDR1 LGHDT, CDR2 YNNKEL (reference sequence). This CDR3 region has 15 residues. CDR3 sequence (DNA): TGTGCCAGCAGCCCGGGGGGGGCCCGGTGGGATACGCAGTATTTT. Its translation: CASSPGGARWDTQYF.

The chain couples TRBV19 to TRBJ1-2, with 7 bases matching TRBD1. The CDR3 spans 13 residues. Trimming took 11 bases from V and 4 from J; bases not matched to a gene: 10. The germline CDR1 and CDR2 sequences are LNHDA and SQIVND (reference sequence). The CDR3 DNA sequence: TGTGCCTCCCGGGAAGGGGGCCTCTATGGCTACACCTTC. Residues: CASREGGLYGYTF.

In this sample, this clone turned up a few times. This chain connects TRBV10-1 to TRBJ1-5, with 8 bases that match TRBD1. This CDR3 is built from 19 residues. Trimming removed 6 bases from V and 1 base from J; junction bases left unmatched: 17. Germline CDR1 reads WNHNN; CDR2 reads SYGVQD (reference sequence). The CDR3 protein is CASSRTFPGQGGSNQPQHF. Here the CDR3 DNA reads TGCGCCAGCAGCCGGACCTTTCCTGGACAGGGAGGGAGCAATCAGCCCCAGCATTTT.

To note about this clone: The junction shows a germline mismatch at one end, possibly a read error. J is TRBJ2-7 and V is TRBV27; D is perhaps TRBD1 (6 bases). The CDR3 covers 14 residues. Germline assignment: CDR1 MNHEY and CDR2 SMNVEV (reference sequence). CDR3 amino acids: CASSISQGTYEQYF. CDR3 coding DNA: TGTGCCAGCAGTATATCACAGGGTACCTACGAGCAGTACTTC.

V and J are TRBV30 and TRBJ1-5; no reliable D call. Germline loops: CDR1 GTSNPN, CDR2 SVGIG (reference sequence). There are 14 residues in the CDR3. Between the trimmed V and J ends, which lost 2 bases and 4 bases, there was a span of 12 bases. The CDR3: CAWSSGSGNQPQHF. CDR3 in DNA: TGTGCCTGGAGTTCGGGGAGTGGGAATCAGCCCCAGCATTTT.

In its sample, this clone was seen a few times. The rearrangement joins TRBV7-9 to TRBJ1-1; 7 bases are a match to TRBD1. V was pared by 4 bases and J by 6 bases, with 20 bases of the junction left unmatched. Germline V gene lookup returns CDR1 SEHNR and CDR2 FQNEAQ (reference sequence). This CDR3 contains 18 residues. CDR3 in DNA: TGTGCCAGCAGCTCCTCTCCTCGACAGGGAGAGATTTACCCTGAAGCTTTCTTT. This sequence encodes CASSSSPRQGEIYPEAFF.

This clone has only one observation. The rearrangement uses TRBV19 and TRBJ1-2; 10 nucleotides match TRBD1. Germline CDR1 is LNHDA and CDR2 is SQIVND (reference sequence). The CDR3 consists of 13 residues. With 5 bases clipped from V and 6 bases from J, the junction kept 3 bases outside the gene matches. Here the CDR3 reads CASSVDRGNGYTF. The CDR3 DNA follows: TGTGCCAGTAGTGTGGACAGGGGGAATGGCTACACCTTC.

This CDR3 reads CASSEMISYSEDTQYF. The DNA for the CDR3 is TGTGCCAGCAGTGAAATGATCTCGTACTCTGAAGATACGCAGTATTTT. The chain carries TRBV2 and TRBJ2-3; the D is unclear. V shed 2 bases and J shed 5 bases, with 17 bases lying between them. The CDR3 totals 16 residues. The germline V gene has CDR1 SNHLY and CDR2 FYNNEI.

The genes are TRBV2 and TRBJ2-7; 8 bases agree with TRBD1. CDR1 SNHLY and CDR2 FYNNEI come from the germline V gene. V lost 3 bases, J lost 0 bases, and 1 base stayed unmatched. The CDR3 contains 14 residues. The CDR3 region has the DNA TGTGCCAGCAGTGAGGACAGGGACTCCTACGAGCAGTACTTC. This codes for CASSEDRDSYEQYF.

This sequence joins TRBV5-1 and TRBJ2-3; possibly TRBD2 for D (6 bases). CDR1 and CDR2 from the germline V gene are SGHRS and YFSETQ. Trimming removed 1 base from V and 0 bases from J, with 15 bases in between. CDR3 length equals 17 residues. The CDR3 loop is CASSLPLAQPSTDTQYF. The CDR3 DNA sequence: TGCGCCAGCAGCTTGCCCCTAGCGCAACCTAGCACAGATACGCAGTATTTT.

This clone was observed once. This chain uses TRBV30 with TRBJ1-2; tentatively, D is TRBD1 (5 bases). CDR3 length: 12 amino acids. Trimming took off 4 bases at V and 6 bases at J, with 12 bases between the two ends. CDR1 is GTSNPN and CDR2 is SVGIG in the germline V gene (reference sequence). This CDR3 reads CAWTGGGHGYTF. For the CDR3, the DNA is TGTGCCTGGACTGGGGGGGGACATGGCTACACCTTC.

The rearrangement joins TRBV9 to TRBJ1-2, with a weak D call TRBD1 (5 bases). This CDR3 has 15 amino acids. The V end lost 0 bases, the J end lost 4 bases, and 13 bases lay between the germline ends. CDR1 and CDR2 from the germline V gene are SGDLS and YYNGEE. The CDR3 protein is CASSVEGREGYGYTF. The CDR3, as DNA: TGTGCCAGCAGCGTAGAGGGCAGGGAAGGCTATGGCTACACCTTC.